The entry below gives a single TCR beta chain sequence along with its context. Its specificity is not known. The sample carries other DNA sequences with the same CDR3. Nonspecific anti-CD3/anti-CD28 bead stimulation represents the broad CD4+ T cell repertoire. Responding CD4+ T cells were sorted by upregulation of both CD40 ligand and CD69. A roughly 20-hour stimulation of CD8-depleted PBMCs used anti-CD28/CD49d costimulation, CD40-blocking antibody and enfuvirtide. The libraries were made with immunoSEQ version 4 in survey mode. Assay used: immunoSEQ multiplex PCR; TCRdb lists only in-frame clones, some missing. The data contain about 45,000 clones, 88% of them singletons. The data originate from a study of persistence of HIV-infected CD4 T cells. Regarding the study as a whole: Compared with CD3/CD28-stimulated cells, CMV- and Gag-responding cells showed lower TCRbeta richness.

The sample here was CD4+ T cells sorted from PBMCs after roughly 18-hour stimulation, taken from a patient who received antiretroviral therapy. The origin of this receptor is an adult woman with HIV who was CMV-seropositive.

The DNA for the CDR3 is TGTGCCAGCAGCTTTGGGCAGGGAGGGTATGGCTACACCTTC. Its protein product is CASSFGQGGYGYTF. The rearrangement joins TRBV7-2 to TRBJ1-2; perhaps TRBD1 as D (5 bases). The germline V gene encodes CDR1 SGHTA and CDR2 FQGNSA. The CDR3 contains 14 residues. The germline V and J ends were trimmed by 3 bases and 5 bases, with 13 bases remaining between them.